The following is a TCR beta chain sequence with its context. This sample is drawn from a study of PD-L1 blockade in urothelial cancer. On the study more broadly: The analyses of blood took place 3 weeks (second dose) and 6 weeks after treatment start.

Each PCR reaction had synthetic TCR analog templates spiked into it. Data came from immunoSEQ multiplex PCR; TCRdb stores just in-frame clones and leaves some out. The profile covers under 100,000 clones, with nearly 90% appearing a single time and about 1.6% taken by the ten largest. This sample's time point: pretreatment peripheral blood. Each patient presented with locally advanced or metastatic urothelial carcinoma. The CDR3 is 13 residues long. V lost 6 bases and J lost 10; bases outside the gene matches: 9. This sample comprised PBMCs, obtained around atezolizumab (anti-PD-L1) treatment. The sequence was obtained from a man aged 60 to 69 with urothelial cancer. The V and J genes are TRBV23-1 and TRBJ2-1; 7 nucleotides match TRBD1. TRBV23-1 is recorded as an ORF, its role being uncertain. The CDR3: CASRINRDREQFF. The CDR3 DNA reads TGCGCCAGCAGAATAAACCGGGACAGAGAGCAGTTCTTC.